This TCR beta chain was captured in a study of shared clonotypes between healthy human individuals. About the study: Donor ages ranged 18 to 49 years: two women, a few men.

Cells designated naive CD8 were CD45RO-negative and were positively selected for CCR7, with terminally differentiated effector memory CD45RA+ cells excluded. V was cut by 6 bases and J by 6 bases, with 8 bases left in between. Germline V CDR1 and CDR2: SNHLY, FYNNEI. CDR3 length equals 12 residues. Clones were sequenced by immunoSEQ multiplex PCR, and TCRdb holds only the in-frame ones, with some missing. The sample lists some 580,000 clones; 95% to 98% were seen once. The TCR sequence derives from a man under 40 in good health. Sample: naive CD8+ T cells sorted from blood. V is TRBV2 and J is TRBJ2-2; D remains unclear. DNA of the CDR3: TGTGCCAGCAGAGAGTTCGCCGGGGAGCTGTTTTTT. Protein product: CASREFAGELFF.